This TCR beta chain was captured by sequencing in a study of identical twins. General study points: Sharing of beta out-of-frame sequences by twins showed a weaker excess. Memory repertoires lacked the insertion deficit that abundant cord blood beta clonotypes showed.

As for this clonotype: Its matching antigen is unknown.

V was trimmed by 1 base and J by 8 bases, leaving 18 bases between them. The germline V gene has CDR1 SGHTA and CDR2 FQGNSA. The CDR3 contains 16 residues. In TCRdb, the 5' RACE reads were re-called with MiXCR into one record per CDR3 protein. This table holds roughly 770,000 distinct CDR3 sequences, 18% found once. This sample was also put to use in a study of T cells expressing NK-cell markers. That report adds: Sorted CD3+CD56+NKG2C+, CD3+CD56+NKG2C- and CD3+CD56-NKG2C+ T cells provided the TCR beta repertoires. NKG2C+ dominant clonotypes from 5 to 7 donors made up roughly 1.0-7.0% of CD8+ T cells.

The TCR comes from a woman younger than 30 in good health. Sequenced sample: PBMCs. The chain is built from TRBV7-2 and TRBJ2-1; maybe TRBD2 (5 bases). CDR3 loop: CASSLVGEGRYYEQFF. CDR3 coding DNA: TGTGCCAGCAGCTTAGTAGGAGAGGGCCGATATTATGAGCAGTTCTTC.